These 10 T cell receptor beta chains were sequenced from one sample in a study of CDR3 diversity in severe acne. MiXCR, applied by TCRdb to the PCR reads, yields one record per CDR3 protein. This sample has more than 85,000 distinct CDR3 sequences; roughly 51% occur once, and the top ten carry over 10%. Sequencing was performed on blood. These receptors all stem from a male donor with acne.

The table lists this clonotype with a few counts. This chain uses TRBV30 with TRBJ2-1; 11 bases are shared with TRBD2. Germline CDR1 and CDR2: GTSNPN and SVGIG (reference sequence). The CDR3 covers 15 residues. J was trimmed by 7 bases and V by 0 bases; bases with no gene match: 5. Here the CDR3 DNA reads TGTGCCTGGAGTGTGGGGACTAGCGGCGGGAATGAGCAGTTCTTC. The encoded protein is CAWSVGTSGGNEQFF.

The V gene is TRBV2, the J gene TRBJ1-2; D unresolved. Germline assignment: CDR1 SNHLY and CDR2 FYNNEI. The V end was cut by 6 bases, the J end by 8 bases, with 16 bases between. This CDR3 is 13 amino acids long. The CDR3 spells CASSPNIGRGYTF. CDR3 coding DNA: TGTGCCAGCAGCCCTAATATCGGGAGAGGCTACACCTTC.

This clonotype was counted a single time. This chain joins TRBV11-1 and TRBJ2-7; 14 bases match TRBD2. Germline trimming cut 4 bases from V and 2 bases from J; bases unmatched to any gene: 4. Germline CDR1 reads SGHAT; CDR2 reads FQDESV (reference sequence). The CDR3 consists of 16 residues. CDR3 sequence (DNA): TGTGCCAGCAGCTCCCGACTAGCGGGAGGGGCCTACGAGCAGTACTTC. Translating gives CASSSRLAGGAYEQYF.

In the case of this clonotype: Germline is not matched at one junction end, which may reflect a read error. V is TRBV6-5 and J is TRBJ1-5; tentatively, D is TRBD1 (5 bases). CDR1 MNHEY and CDR2 SVGAGI come from the germline V gene. This CDR3 contains 13 residues. CDR3 loop: CASRLDSNQPQHF. In DNA, the CDR3 is TGTGCCAGCAGACTAGACAGCAATCAGCCCCAGCATTTC.

The chain has TRBV28 and TRBJ2-5; 7 bases align to TRBD1. After removal of 2 bases from V and 5 bases from J, the junction contained 8 bases not matched to a gene. CDR1 and CDR2 (germline): MDHEN, SYDVKM. CDR3 length equals 15 residues. CDR3 nucleotide sequence: TGTGCCAGCAGTTTAGGCGACAGGGATTTTGAGACCCAGTACTTC. This encodes CASSLGDRDFETQYF.

A word on this clonotype: A much larger clonotype is one base distant, so this may be a read error. V is TRBV24-1 and J is TRBJ2-5, with D tentatively TRBD1 (5 bases). This CDR3 contains 16 residues. CDR1 and CDR2 (germline): KGHDR, SFDVKD. In DNA form, the CDR3 reads TGTGCCGCCAGTGATTCCCAGGGTATTCGGCAAGAGACCCAGTACTTC. This encodes CAASDSQGIRQETQYF.

This chain connects TRBV19 to TRBJ1-5; no definite D call. The CDR3 has 12 residues. The germline V gene encodes CDR1 LNHDA and CDR2 SQIVND (reference sequence). Deletions cut 7 bases from V and 3 bases from J, with 7 bases between. In nucleotides, the CDR3 is TGTGCCAGTAAAAGGGTCAATCAGCCCCAGCATTTT. As protein: CASKRVNQPQHF.

At least ten counts were recorded for this clonotype. V usage is TRBV19 and J usage is TRBJ2-3; tentatively, D is TRBD2 (5 bases). V shed 3 bases and J shed 1 base, with 11 bases lying between them. Per the germline V gene, CDR1 is LNHDA and CDR2 is SQIVND (reference sequence). The CDR3 length is 15 residues. The CDR3 loop is CASSMDSLGTDTQYF. The CDR3 DNA follows: TGTGCCAGTAGTATGGACTCCTTGGGCACAGATACGCAGTATTTT. The full variable domain, its missing parts supplied by reference TRBV19 and TRBJ2-3, is DGGITQSPKYLFRKEGQNVTLSCEQNLNHDAMYWYRQDPGQGLRLIYYSQIVNDFQKGDIAEGYSVSREKKESFPLTVTSAQKNPTAFYLCASSMDSLGTDTQYFGPGTRLTVL.

This clonotype was counted ten times or more. The chain is built from TRBV5-1 and TRBJ1-6, with a possible D match to TRBD1 (5 bases). The CDR3 is 17 residues long. Germline V gene data show CDR1 as SGHRS and CDR2 as YFSETQ. V was cut by 0 bases and J by 6 bases, with 16 bases left in between. CDR3 sequence: CASSLAGVPGTNSPLHF. Here the CDR3 DNA reads TGCGCCAGCAGCTTGGCAGGAGTCCCCGGGACTAATTCACCCCTCCACTTT.

In this sample, this clonotype turned up many times. This chain uses TRBV6-1 with TRBJ2-7, with TRBD2 matching 8 bases. The CDR3 runs 13 residues. With 9 bases clipped from V and 7 bases from J, the junction kept 11 bases outside the gene matches. CDR1 is MNHNS, CDR2 SASEGT, per germline. Here the CDR3 DNA reads TGTGCCAGGGGGAATGGAGCGGGGGCAGAGCAGTACTTC. It encodes CARGNGAGAEQYF.